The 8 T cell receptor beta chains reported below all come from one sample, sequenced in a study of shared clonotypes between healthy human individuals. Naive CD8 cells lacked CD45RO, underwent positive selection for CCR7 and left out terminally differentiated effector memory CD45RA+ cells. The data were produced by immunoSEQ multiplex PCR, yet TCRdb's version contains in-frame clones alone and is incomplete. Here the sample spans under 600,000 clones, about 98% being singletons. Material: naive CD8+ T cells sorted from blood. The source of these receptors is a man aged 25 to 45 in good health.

The CDR3 reads CAWSTGSRNEQYF. In nucleotides, the CDR3 is TGTGCCTGGAGTACAGGCAGTAGGAACGAGCAGTACTTC. The chain is built from TRBV30 and TRBJ2-7; D may be TRBD1 (5 bases). The length of the CDR3 is 13 residues. The ends were cut back, 2 bases at V and 5 bases at J, with 13 bases in the middle. Germline assignment: CDR1 GTSNPN and CDR2 SVGIG (reference sequence).

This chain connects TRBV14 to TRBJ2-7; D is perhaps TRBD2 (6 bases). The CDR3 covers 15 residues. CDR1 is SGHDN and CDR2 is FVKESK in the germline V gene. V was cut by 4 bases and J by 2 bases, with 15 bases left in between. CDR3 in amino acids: CASSLSTAGTYEQYF. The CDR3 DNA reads TGTGCCAGCAGCCTTAGTACGGCGGGAACCTACGAGCAGTACTTC. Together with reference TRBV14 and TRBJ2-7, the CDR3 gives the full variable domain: EAGVTQFPSHSVIEKGQTVTLRCDPISGHDNLYWYRRVMGKEIKFLLHFVKESKQDESGMPNNRFLAERTGGTYSTLKVQPAELEDSGVYFCASSLSTAGTYEQYFGPGTRLTVT.

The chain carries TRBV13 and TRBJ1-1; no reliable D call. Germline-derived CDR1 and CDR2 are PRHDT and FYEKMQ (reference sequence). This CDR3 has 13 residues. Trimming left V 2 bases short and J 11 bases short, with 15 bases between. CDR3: CASSLNRGRDAFF. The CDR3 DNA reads TGTGCCAGCAGCTTAAACAGAGGAAGGGATGCTTTCTTT.

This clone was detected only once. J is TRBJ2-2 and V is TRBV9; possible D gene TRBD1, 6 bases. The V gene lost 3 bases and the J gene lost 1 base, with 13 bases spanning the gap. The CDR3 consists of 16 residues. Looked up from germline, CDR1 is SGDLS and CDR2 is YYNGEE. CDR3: CASSAPRGLNTGELFF. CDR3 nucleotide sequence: TGTGCCAGCAGCGCCCCCAGGGGATTGAACACCGGGGAGCTGTTTTTT.

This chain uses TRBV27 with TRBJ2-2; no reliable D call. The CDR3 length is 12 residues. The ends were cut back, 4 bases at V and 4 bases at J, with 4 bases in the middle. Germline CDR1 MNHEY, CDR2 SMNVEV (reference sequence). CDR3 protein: CASSSGTGELFF. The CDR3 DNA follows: TGTGCCAGCAGTTCTGGCACCGGGGAGCTGTTTTTT.

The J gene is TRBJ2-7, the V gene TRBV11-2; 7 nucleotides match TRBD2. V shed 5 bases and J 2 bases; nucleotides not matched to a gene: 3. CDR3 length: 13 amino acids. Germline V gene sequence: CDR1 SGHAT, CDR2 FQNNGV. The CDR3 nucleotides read TGTGCCAGCAGCGGCGGACTAGCCTACGAGCAGTACTTC. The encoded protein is CASSGGLAYEQYF.

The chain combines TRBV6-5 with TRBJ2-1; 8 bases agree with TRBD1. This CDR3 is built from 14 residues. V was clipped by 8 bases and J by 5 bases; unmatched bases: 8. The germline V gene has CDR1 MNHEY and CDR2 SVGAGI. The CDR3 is CASSRTGGDNEQFF. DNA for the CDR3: TGTGCCAGCTCCCGCACAGGGGGAGACAATGAGCAGTTCTTC.

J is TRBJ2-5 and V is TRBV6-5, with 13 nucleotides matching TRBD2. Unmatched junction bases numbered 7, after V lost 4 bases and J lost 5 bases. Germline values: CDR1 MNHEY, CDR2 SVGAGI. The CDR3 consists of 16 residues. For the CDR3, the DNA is TGTGCCAGCAGTTTCGGGACTAGCGGGAATGGGGAGACCCAGTACTTC. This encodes CASSFGTSGNGETQYF.